This T cell receptor (beta chain) derives from a study of T cells expressing NK-cell markers. The CDR3 runs to 15 residues. TCRdb processed the 5' RACE reads again and assigns one entry to each CDR3 protein, with no DNA. This sample's table has 500,000 or so distinct CDR3 sequences. This TCR was sampled from a man aged 18 to 35 in good health. This chain links TRBV12-3 or TRBV12-4 with TRBJ1-5; TCRdb gives TRBD1 as the D gene, but with no DNA this cannot be confirmed. The sequenced material came from blood T cells: a sorted CD56 or NKG2C T cell subset, CD4+ or CD8+ T cells, or bulk PBMC T cells (not recorded which). This CDR3 reads CASRPGTGVGQPQHF.